This T cell receptor (beta chain) was identified in a study of siplizumab effects on memory and regulatory T cells. Using immunoSEQ multiplex PCR, the repertoire was profiled, and TCRdb retains in-frame clones only, with some absent. The sample holds approximately 100,000 clones, just over 90% seen once. This CDR3 is built from 15 residues. Germline lookup yields CDR1 SGDLS and CDR2 YYNGEE. V was pared by 3 bases and J by 5 bases, with 15 bases between. This TCR derives from a human donor in good health. The J gene is TRBJ2-1, the V gene TRBV9; D may match TRBD1 or TRBD2 (5 bases each). Sample: Tregs sorted from blood. CDR3 in amino acids: CASSAILWGNNEQFF. The CDR3 DNA reads TGTGCCAGCAGCGCAATTCTTTGGGGGAACAATGAGCAGTTCTTC.